This TCR beta chain was identified during a study of response to subunit inactivated influenza vaccine. Whole-study findings and limits: Every seasonal influenza vaccination brings in few new T cells, the authors suggested.

Comment on this clonotype: What it recognizes is unknown. A junction boundary mismatches the germline segment, possibly from a read error.

TCRdb re-analysed the RT-PCR reads in MiXCR, keeping a single row per CDR3 protein. Here the sample spans under 750,000 distinct CDR3 sequences, about an eighth being singletons. The specimen was PBMCs from blood, collected on the day of vaccination. The TCR comes from a man aged 45-60 years who received an inactivated influenza vaccine.

CDR3 loop: CSARETPGSRPF. The CDR3, as DNA: TGCAGTGCTAGGGAAACACCTGGGTCTAGGCCCTTC. The gene calls are TRBV20-1 and TRBJ1-2; D unresolved. This CDR3 region has 12 residues. Germline V CDR1 and CDR2: DFQATT, SNEGSKA (reference sequence).